These 29 T cell receptor beta chains were sequenced from one sample in a study of T cell responses to AZD1222 COVID-19 vaccine. Method: immunoSEQ multiplex PCR; TCRdb's copy keeps in-frame clones and lacks some. The sample records about 130,000 clones, more than 85% being singletons. The material sequenced was peripheral blood, taken on day 0 of AZD1222 vaccination. The receptors come from an adult in good health.

The chain couples TRBV28 to TRBJ1-2; perhaps TRBD1 as D (5 bases). Germline CDR1 MDHEN, CDR2 SYDVKM. The V and J ends lost 6 bases and 7 bases respectively, with 6 bases between them. This CDR3 has 10 residues. In DNA form, the CDR3 reads TGTGCCAGCAGAAGGGGTGGCTACACCTTC. Protein sequence: CASRRGGYTF.

The rearrangement joins TRBV28 to TRBJ2-7; 8 bases line up with TRBD2. Germline V gene lookup returns CDR1 MDHEN and CDR2 SYDVKM. Losses at the gene ends were 8 bases for V and 3 bases for J; bases not matched to a gene: 12. The CDR3 totals 15 residues. Here the CDR3 DNA reads TGTGCCAGCTGGGACGTGCCGGGACTAGACTACGAGCAGTACTTC. Encoded protein: CASWDVPGLDYEQYF.

The chain carries TRBV11-2 and TRBJ1-6, with D perhaps TRBD1 (5 bases). Trimming took 3 bases from V and 10 from J, leaving 19 bases between them. Germline-derived CDR1 and CDR2 are SGHAT and FQNNGV. The CDR3 loop spans 16 amino acids. CDR3 sequence reads: CASSFSKAGSESPLHF. CDR3 nucleotide sequence: TGTGCCAGCAGCTTTAGTAAAGCAGGGAGTGAATCACCCCTCCACTTT.

This sequence joins TRBV6-6 and TRBJ2-5, with a weak D call TRBD2 (6 bases). This CDR3 has 15 amino acids. CDR1 is MNHNY and CDR2 is SVGAGI in the germline V gene (reference sequence). Deletions cut 0 bases from V and 4 bases from J, with 12 bases between. The chain's CDR3 is CASSYSSGGGETQYF. The CDR3 DNA follows: TGTGCCAGCAGTTACTCGTCCGGGGGAGGAGAGACCCAGTACTTC.

V is TRBV5-8 and J is TRBJ1-1, with a possible D match to TRBD1 (5 bases). V was clipped by 6 bases and J by 4 bases, with 13 bases between them. This CDR3 is built from 13 residues. CDR1 is SGHTS, CDR2 YDEGEE, per germline. CDR3 sequence: CASTGRASTEAFF. CDR3 nucleotide sequence: TGTGCCAGCACTGGCAGGGCATCCACTGAAGCTTTCTTT. Drawing the rest from reference TRBV5-8 and TRBJ1-1, the complete variable domain is EAGVTQSPTHLIKTRGQQATLRCSPISGHTSVYWYQQALGLGLQFLLWYDEGEERNRGNFPPRFSGRQFPNYSSELNVNALELEDSALYLCASTGRASTEAFFGQGTRLTVV.

The chain is built from TRBV28 and TRBJ1-2; a weak D match, TRBD1 (5 bases). This CDR3 spans 16 amino acids. V was clipped by 5 bases and J by 0 bases, with 16 bases between them. Germline V gene lookup returns CDR1 MDHEN and CDR2 SYDVKM. The CDR3 spells CASSRGDGMTNYGYTF. The DNA of the CDR3 is TGTGCCAGCAGTAGGGGAGACGGAATGACTAACTATGGCTACACCTTC.

The DNA for the CDR3 is TGTGCCAGCACCCCAAGGCAAGGAACACGGGAAAAACTGTTTTTT. Its translation: CASTPRQGTREKLFF. J is TRBJ1-4 and V is TRBV6-6; D ambiguous. Germline CDR1 and CDR2: MNHNY and SVGAGI (reference sequence). V lost 7 bases and J lost 8, with 20 bases in between. CDR3 length: 15 amino acids.

This rearrangement joins TRBV28 to TRBJ1-2; D may be TRBD1 (6 bases). V dropped 6 bases and J dropped 0 bases, with 14 bases sitting between them. This CDR3 spans 15 amino acids. Germline V gene lookup returns CDR1 MDHEN and CDR2 SYDVKM. The CDR3 sequence: CASRSGHFSNYGYTF. In DNA, the CDR3 is TGTGCCAGCAGATCGGGACACTTCTCTAACTATGGCTACACCTTC.

J is TRBJ2-1 and V is TRBV7-3; tentative D call: TRBD1 (5 bases). Germline assignment: CDR1 SGHTA and CDR2 FQGTGA. CDR3 length: 15 residues. Trimming shortened V by 5 bases and J by 4 bases, and 15 bases separated the two germline ends. The CDR3: CASSTTRVGYNEQFF. The CDR3, as DNA: TGTGCCAGCAGCACTACCAGGGTGGGGTACAATGAGCAGTTCTTC.

The chain carries TRBV4-3 and TRBJ2-1; D is unresolved. Germline assignment: CDR1 LGHNA and CDR2 YSLEER. The CDR3 runs to 15 residues. Trimming stripped 1 base from V and 0 bases from J, with 7 bases between. The CDR3 protein is CASSQGPSSYNEQFF. DNA of the CDR3: TGCGCCAGCAGCCAAGGACCCAGCTCCTACAATGAGCAGTTCTTC.

The chain recombines TRBV5-1 with TRBJ2-1, with D possibly being TRBD2 (6 bases). Trimming cost V 4 bases and J 0 bases, with 8 bases left between them. There are 14 residues in the CDR3. CDR1 and CDR2 from the germline V gene are SGHRS and YFSETQ. The CDR3 region is CASSPGSSYNEQFF. The CDR3 nucleotides are TGCGCCAGCAGCCCCGGGAGCTCCTACAATGAGCAGTTCTTC.

The gene calls are TRBV19 and TRBJ2-5; 8 nucleotides align to TRBD1. The ends lost 4 bases at V and 5 bases at J; junction bases unmatched: 3. This CDR3 has 13 residues. Germline-derived CDR1 and CDR2 are LNHDA and SQIVND (reference sequence). The CDR3 here is CASSTDREETQYF. The CDR3 DNA reads TGTGCCAGTAGTACGGACAGGGAGGAGACCCAGTACTTC.

The chain couples TRBV25-1 to TRBJ1-2; D is possibly TRBD1 (6 bases). The germline V gene has CDR1 MGHDK and CDR2 SYGVNS. This CDR3 has 15 amino acids. V lost 3 bases, J lost 3 bases, and 14 bases lay in between. CDR3 sequence reads: CASSDEGQFHYGYTF. For the CDR3, the DNA is TGTGCCAGCAGTGACGAAGGACAGTTCCACTATGGCTACACCTTC.

The chain joins TRBV27 to TRBJ1-5; no clear D gene. The CDR3 covers 14 residues. CDR1 is MNHEY, CDR2 SMNVEV, per germline (reference sequence). The V end lost 5 bases, the J end lost 3 bases, and 11 bases lay between the germline ends. CDR3 nucleotide sequence: TGTGCCAGCAGTCCTCCGGGCCTCAATCAGCCCCAGCATTTT. It encodes CASSPPGLNQPQHF.

This clone was detected only a few times. The chain joins TRBV3-1 (or the pseudogene TRBV3-2) to TRBJ1-5, with 8 bases that match TRBD1. The CDR3 is 16 amino acids. Germline loops: CDR1 LGHDT, CDR2 YNNKEL (reference sequence). V dropped 0 bases and J dropped 7; count of bases not matched to a gene: 8. CDR3 bases: TGTGCCAGCAGCCAAGAGATCAGGGGGCGAGAACAGCCCCAGCATTTT. This encodes CASSQEIRGREQPQHF.

This sequence joins TRBV11-2 and TRBJ1-1, with D unclear. V was cut by 0 bases and J by 0 bases, with 8 bases left in between. The CDR3 is 15 residues long. The V gene's germline CDR1 is SGHAT and CDR2 FQNNGV. The CDR3 coding sequence is TGTGCCAGCAGCTTAGATCGGCAGCTGAACACTGAAGCTTTCTTT. Translation gives CASSLDRQLNTEAFF. Variable domain in full (rest from reference TRBV11-2 and TRBJ1-1): EAGVAQSPRYKIIEKRQSVAFWCNPISGHATLYWYQQILGQGPKLLIQFQNNGVVDDSQLPKDRFSAERLKGVDSTLKIQPAKLEDSAVYLCASSLDRQLNTEAFFGQGTRLTVV.

The chain has TRBV9 and TRBJ2-3; 7 bases are shared with TRBD1. CDR3 length equals 16 residues. The V gene's germline CDR1 is SGDLS and CDR2 YYNGEE. V trimming: 0 bases; J trimming: 1 base; junction bases outside the gene matches: 5. DNA of the CDR3: TGTGCCAGCAGCGTAGCTTCAGGGGGAGGCACAGATACGCAGTATTTT. It is translated as CASSVASGGGTDTQYF.

V and J are TRBV6-2 or TRBV6-3 and TRBJ2-7, with D unclear. The V end lost 3 bases, the J end lost 2 bases, and 5 bases lay between the germline ends. Per the germline V gene, CDR1 is MNHEY and CDR2 is SVGEGT. The CDR3 is made up of 12 amino acids. The CDR3: CASSYSTYEQYF. CDR3 nucleotide sequence: TGTGCCAGCAGTTATTCGACCTACGAGCAGTACTTC.

This chain uses TRBV5-1 with TRBJ2-1, with TRBD2 identical over 10 bases. Germline CDR1 reads SGHRS; CDR2 reads YFSETQ. The trim removed 6 bases at V and 8 bases at J, leaving 11 bases unmatched. The CDR3 has 15 residues. The CDR3 bases are TGCGCCAGCACGTCGGGGCTAGCGGGAGTATATGAGCAGTTCTTC. Its protein product is CASTSGLAGVYEQFF.

The J gene is TRBJ1-1, the V gene TRBV12-5; D is ambiguous. The CDR3 extends over 12 amino acids. CDR1 LGHNT and CDR2 FRNRAP come from the germline V gene. V was cut by 3 bases and J by 1 base, with 3 bases left in between. CDR3 in DNA: TGTGCTAGTGGTTTTGGGAACACTGAAGCTTTCTTT. Amino acids: CASGFGNTEAFF.

The V and J genes are TRBV28 and TRBJ1-6, with D possibly matching TRBD1 (5 bases). CDR3 length: 14 residues. CDR1 and CDR2 (germline): MDHEN, SYDVKM. V was cut by 4 bases and J by 8 bases, with 12 bases left in between. For the CDR3, the DNA is TGTGCCAGCAGTTCCCCGGGGCAGGATTCACCCCTCCACTTT. Protein product: CASSSPGQDSPLHF. Filled out from reference TRBV28 and TRBJ1-6, the complete variable domain reads DVKVTQSSRYLVKRTGEKVFLECVQDMDHENMFWYRQDPGLGLRLIYFSYDVKMKEKGDIPEGYSVSREKKERFSLILESASTNQTSMYLCASSSPGQDSPLHFGNGTRLTVT.

The chain couples TRBV5-1 to TRBJ2-1; unclear D gene. The ends were cut back, 0 bases at V and 6 bases at J, with 7 bases in the middle. Germline CDR1 is SGHRS and CDR2 is YFSETQ. CDR3 length equals 13 residues. CDR3 nucleotides: TGCGCCAGCAGCTTGGACAGACTCAATGAGCAGTTCTTC. It yields the protein CASSLDRLNEQFF. Variable domain in full (rest from reference TRBV5-1 and TRBJ2-1): KAGVTQTPRYLIKTRGQQVTLSCSPISGHRSVSWYQQTPGQGLQFLFEYFSETQRNKGNFPGRFSGRQFSNSRSEMNVSTLELGDSALYLCASSLDRLNEQFFGPGTRLTVL.

The V gene is TRBV4-2, the J gene TRBJ1-4; 11 bases are a match to TRBD1. The CDR3 contains 16 residues. Losses at the gene ends were 6 bases for V and 6 bases for J; bases not matched to a gene: 9. In germline, CDR1 is LGHNA, CDR2 YNFKEQ. The CDR3 region has the DNA TGTGCCAGCAGGGTAGCGGACAGGGGGCAGGATGAAAAACTGTTTTTT. This translates into CASRVADRGQDEKLFF.

The chain carries TRBV11-1 and TRBJ1-2; D is uncertain. CDR3 length: 15 amino acids. The V gene's germline CDR1 is SGHAT and CDR2 FQDESV (reference sequence). The V end was cut by 3 bases, the J end by 1 base, with 12 bases between. The CDR3 region is CASSFGTYLNYGYTF. CDR3 DNA sequence: TGTGCCAGCAGCTTTGGAACATACCTTAACTATGGCTACACCTTC.

This chain connects TRBV12-5 to TRBJ2-1; D gene ambiguous. Germline V gene lookup returns CDR1 LGHNT and CDR2 FRNRAP. The V end was cut by 6 bases, the J end by 0 bases, with 9 bases between. CDR3 length: 14 residues. Written as DNA, the CDR3 is TGTGCTAGTGGGAGGTCCAGCTCCTACAATGAGCAGTTCTTC. Residues: CASGRSSSYNEQFF.

The V gene is TRBV7-8, the J gene TRBJ2-1; D ambiguous. Germline V gene data show CDR1 as SGHVS and CDR2 as FQNEAQ. The CDR3 consists of 14 residues. Between the trimmed V and J ends, which lost 3 bases and 5 bases, there was a span of 11 bases. CDR3 DNA: TGTGCCAGCAGCTTGTTCGTTAGTAACAATGAGCAGTTCTTC. Translated: CASSLFVSNNEQFF.

CDR3 nucleotide sequence: TGTGCCAGTAGTATGGACGGTGACTACGAGCAGTACTTC. Amino acids: CASSMDGDYEQYF. The chain combines TRBV19 with TRBJ2-7; D gene ambiguous. V dropped 3 bases and J dropped 3 bases, with 9 bases sitting between them. The length of the CDR3 is 13 residues. CDR1 and CDR2 from the germline V gene are LNHDA and SQIVND (reference sequence).

The chain employs TRBV5-1 and TRBJ2-7, with TRBD1 as a possible D gene (6 bases). The CDR3 is 15 amino acids. The V end was cut by 2 bases, the J end by 1 base, with 13 bases between. In germline, CDR1 is SGHRS, CDR2 YFSETQ. CDR3 amino acids: CASSFNPDSSYEQYF. DNA for the CDR3: TGCGCCAGCAGCTTCAACCCGGACAGTTCCTACGAGCAGTACTTC.

A single count supports this clone. The CDR3 nucleotides read TGTGCCAGCAGCCCGACGGGACCCCGAGCTGAAGCTTTCTTT. Its translation is CASSPTGPRAEAFF. The chain is built from TRBV3-1 (or the pseudogene TRBV3-2) and TRBJ1-1, with D possibly TRBD1 on 5 matching bases. The germline V gene encodes CDR1 LGHDT and CDR2 YNNKEL (reference sequence). CDR3 size: 14 residues. V was pared by 4 bases and J by 6 bases, with 15 bases between.